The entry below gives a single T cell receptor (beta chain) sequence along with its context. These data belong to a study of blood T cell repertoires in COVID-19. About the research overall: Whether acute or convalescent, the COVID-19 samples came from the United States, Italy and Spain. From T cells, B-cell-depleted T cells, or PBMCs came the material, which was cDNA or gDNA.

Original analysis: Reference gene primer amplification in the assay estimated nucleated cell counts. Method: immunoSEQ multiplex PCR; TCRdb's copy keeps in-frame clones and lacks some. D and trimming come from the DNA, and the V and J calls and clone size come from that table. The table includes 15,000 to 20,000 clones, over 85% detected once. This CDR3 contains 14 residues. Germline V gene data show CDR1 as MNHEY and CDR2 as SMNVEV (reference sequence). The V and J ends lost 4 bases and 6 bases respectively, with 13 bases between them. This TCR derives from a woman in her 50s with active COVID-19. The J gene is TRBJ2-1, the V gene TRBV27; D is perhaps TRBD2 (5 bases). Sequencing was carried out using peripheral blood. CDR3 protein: CASSSVGVINEQFF. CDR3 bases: TGTGCCAGCAGTTCGGTCGGGGTCATCAATGAGCAGTTCTTC.